A single T cell receptor (beta chain) is shown here with its context. Its specificity is unknown. This sample was taken from a study of shared clonotypes between healthy human individuals. Study details: Each donor's CD8 memory used one plate, CD8 naive two, each CD4 subset three.

General study findings and limits: Relative to clonotypes present in all four donors, those not shared had lower generation probabilities.

Running of the assay took place at deep level. Over several immunoSEQ plates, each subset's genomic DNA was distributed in even portions. The table came from immunoSEQ multiplex PCR; TCRdb's copy has only in-frame clones and leaves some out. Among fewer than 2.5 million clones listed, 80% to 95% were seen once. V lost 6 bases to trimming and J lost 5 bases, with 10 bases between them. The CDR3 runs to 13 residues. The germline gives CDR1 KGHSH, CDR2 LQKENI. This receptor was obtained from a man aged 18 to 35 in good health. Some clones in this sample may be carry-over from other donors' samples. The genes are TRBV18 and TRBJ2-2; the D is unclear. Sequencing was done on a sample of naive CD4+ T cells from PBMCs. Subset reported: CD45RA+ positively selected. CDR3 residues: CASSPGITGELFF. The CDR3 DNA sequence: TGTGCCAGCTCGCCAGGAATAACCGGGGAGCTGTTTTTT.